The 28 T cell receptor beta chains reported below all come from one sample, sequenced in a study of T-cell reconstitution after alpha-beta-depleted transplantation in children. Unique molecular identifiers were built into the TCRbeta library. TCRdb re-called the PCR reads through MiXCR, storing one row per CDR3 protein. In the table there are a few hundred thousand distinct CDR3 sequences, 9% to 12% of which are singletons. Material: PBMCs from the stem cell graft donor, obtained from the stem cell graft. These receptors were taken from a human donor who donated a stem cell graft to a child with acute lymphoblastic leukemia.

The chain uses TRBV12-3 or TRBV12-4 and TRBJ1-5; D is ambiguous. The CDR3 has 13 residues. Trimming cost V 5 bases and J 2 bases, with 7 bases left between them. The chain's CDR3 is CASSTDGNQPQHF. The CDR3 nucleotides read TGTGCCAGCAGTACGGACGGCAATCAGCCCCAGCATTTT.

V usage is TRBV7-2 and J usage is TRBJ2-1; TRBD2 aligns across 9 bases. The J segment lost 6 bases and the V segment lost 6 bases, leaving 9 bases of the junction unmatched. This CDR3 is 15 amino acids long. The germline gives CDR1 SGHTA, CDR2 FQGNSA. CDR3 sequence reads: CASSNSGSLGNEQFF. CDR3 nucleotide sequence: TGTGCCAGCAGTAATAGCGGGAGCTTGGGCAATGAGCAGTTCTTC.

This clonotype was recorded a few times. The chain uses TRBV27 and TRBJ2-7; D might be TRBD1 or TRBD2, each matching 8 bases. Germline values: CDR1 MNHEY, CDR2 SMNVEV (reference sequence). The ends were cut back, 10 bases at V and 3 bases at J, with 19 bases in the middle. CDR3 length: 14 amino acids. The CDR3 bases are TGTGCCACCCGGGGGGGGACAGGCCACTACGAGCAGTACTTC. Its protein product is CATRGGTGHYEQYF.

The rearrangement uses TRBV15 and TRBJ2-3, with D uncertain. V lost 1 base and J 1 base, leaving 12 bases between the germline ends. The CDR3 runs to 16 residues. Per the germline V gene, CDR1 is LNHNV and CDR2 is YYDKDF (reference sequence). The CDR3 DNA sequence: TGTGCCACCAGCAGAGGGGCCACGCTCGGCACAGATACGCAGTATTTT. It specifies CATSRGATLGTDTQYF. The whole variable domain, remainder taken from reference TRBV15 and TRBJ2-3, is DAMVIQNPRYQVTQFGKPVTLSCSQTLNHNVMYWYQQKSSQAPKLLFHYYDKDFNNEADTPDNFQSRRPNTSFCFLDIRSPGLGDTAMYLCATSRGATLGTDTQYFGPGTRLTVL.

This clonotype has only a few counts. DNA of the CDR3: TGTGCCAGCAGCCAAGTGGGTCCCGGGACCTACACCTTC. Its translation: CASSQVGPGTYTF. The chain recombines TRBV3-1 with TRBJ1-2, with D possibly being TRBD1 (5 bases). The CDR3 has 13 residues. Germline CDR1 LGHDT, CDR2 YNNKEL (reference sequence). The V end lost 1 base, the J end lost 10 bases, and 13 bases lay between the germline ends.

This clonotype is medium-sized (0.01 to 0.1%). The chain is built from TRBV24-1 and TRBJ2-2; D unclear. Trimming removed 7 bases at V and 5 bases at J, with 13 bases between. Germline CDR1 is KGHDR and CDR2 is SFDVKD. The CDR3 extends over 14 amino acids. The CDR3 reads CATSSGPPTGELFF. Here the CDR3 DNA reads TGTGCCACCAGCTCTGGCCCCCCTACCGGGGAGCTGTTTTTT.

This clonotype was observed a few times. The rearrangement links TRBV5-6 to TRBJ2-1, with D maybe TRBD2 (6 bases). CDR1 is SGHDT and CDR2 is YYEEEE in the germline V gene. This CDR3 contains 18 residues. V was pared by 3 bases and J by 6 bases, with 25 bases between. The CDR3 bases are TGTGCCAGCAGCTCATCACGCCACGGATACGTGGGAGGCAATGAGCAGTTCTTC. Translating gives CASSSSRHGYVGGNEQFF.

Only a few counts were recorded for this clonotype. V gene TRBV6-1 combines with J gene TRBJ1-1; 8 bases line up with TRBD1. After removal of 6 bases from V and 1 base from J, the junction contained 4 bases not matched to a gene. The CDR3 loop spans 14 amino acids. In germline, CDR1 is MNHNS, CDR2 SASEGT. This CDR3 reads CASSRQGSNTEAFF. CDR3 DNA: TGTGCCAGCAGCCGACAGGGGTCGAACACTGAAGCTTTCTTT.

This clonotype was recorded a few times. This rearrangement joins TRBV28 to TRBJ2-1; TRBD2 might be the D (6 bases). CDR1 is MDHEN, CDR2 SYDVKM, per germline. The length of the CDR3 is 13 residues. V lost 5 bases and J 14 bases, leaving 19 bases between the germline ends. This CDR3 is CASSPPGVPWEFF. CDR3 DNA sequence: TGTGCCAGCAGTCCCCCGGGGGTCCCTTGGGAGTTCTTC.

In this sample, this clonotype turned up a few times. The chain recombines TRBV5-1 with TRBJ2-4, with D unresolved. V lost 2 bases to trimming and J lost 8 bases, with 14 bases between them. Per the germline V gene, CDR1 is SGHRS and CDR2 is YFSETQ. The CDR3 is 14 residues long. The CDR3, as DNA: TGCGCCAGCAGCTTTCAATCCCTGGACGACATTCAGTACTTC. Its protein product is CASSFQSLDDIQYF.

This clonotype came up many times. CDR3 sequence (DNA): TGTGCCACCAGCTCTCTGAGCGGGAGGGCCGTTTCCACAGATACGCAGTATTTT. Protein product: CATSSLSGRAVSTDTQYF. The gene calls are TRBV24-1 and TRBJ2-3, with 10 bases identical to TRBD2. The ends lost 7 bases at V and 2 bases at J; junction bases unmatched: 14. The CDR3 is made up of 18 amino acids. CDR1 and CDR2 (germline): KGHDR, SFDVKD.

This clonotype was observed a handful of times. The chain has TRBV7-9 and TRBJ2-3, with TRBD1 matching 9 bases. The CDR3 sequence is 17 residues long. Trimming cost V 2 bases and J 1 base; bases outside gene matches: 7. Germline CDR1 and CDR2: SEHNR and FQNEAQ (reference sequence). The CDR3 protein is CASSLPITGGGTDTQYF. The CDR3 nucleotides are TGTGCCAGCAGCTTACCGATAACAGGGGGCGGCACAGATACGCAGTATTTT.

This rearrangement joins TRBV4-2 to TRBJ2-1; 9 bases line up with TRBD2. V was clipped by 4 bases and J by 4 bases; unmatched bases: 8. Per the germline V gene, CDR1 is LGHNA and CDR2 is YNFKEQ. The CDR3 is made up of 16 amino acids. The CDR3 loop is CASSPRVSGSYNEQFF. In DNA form, the CDR3 reads TGTGCCAGCAGCCCGAGGGTTAGCGGGAGTTACAATGAGCAGTTCTTC.

The sample holds many counts of this clonotype. The V call is TRBV6-1, the J call TRBJ2-3; 7 bases are a match to TRBD2. The germline gives CDR1 MNHNS, CDR2 SASEGT. The CDR3 spans 16 residues. J was trimmed by 4 bases and V by 8 bases; bases with no gene match: 15. The CDR3 is CASRRRGKIGSDTQYF. For the CDR3, the DNA is TGTGCCAGCCGAAGGCGGGGGAAAATCGGGTCAGATACGCAGTATTTT.

The genes are TRBV20-1 and TRBJ2-7; 15 bases match TRBD2. V was pared by 1 base and J by 2 bases, with 9 bases of the junction left unmatched. This CDR3 spans 18 amino acids. Germline lookup yields CDR1 DFQATT and CDR2 SNEGSKA (reference sequence). This chain's CDR3 is CSARVPGLAGGTAYEQYF. The CDR3 DNA reads TGCAGTGCTAGAGTACCGGGACTAGCGGGAGGAACGGCCTACGAGCAGTACTTC.

This clonotype was detected only a few times. V gene TRBV13 combines with J gene TRBJ2-3, with D perhaps matching TRBD1 or TRBD2 (6 bases each). The germline V gene encodes CDR1 PRHDT and CDR2 FYEKMQ (reference sequence). V lost 0 bases, J lost 1 base, and 11 bases lay in between. CDR3 size: 16 residues. CDR3 nucleotides: TGTGCCAGCAGCTTAGGATCGAGGGGGGGCACAGATACGCAGTATTTT. Amino acids: CASSLGSRGGTDTQYF.

In nucleotides, the CDR3 is TGTGCCAGCAGTTTCTCGCGTAGACGGAGCACAGATACGCAGTATTTT. It specifies CASSFSRRRSTDTQYF. The chain employs TRBV12-3 or TRBV12-4 and TRBJ2-3, with D unresolved. This CDR3 comprises 16 residues. The germline V and J ends were trimmed by 3 bases and 0 bases, with 13 bases remaining between them.

This clonotype has ten or more counts. The rearrangement links TRBV5-1 to TRBJ2-1, with D possibly being TRBD2 (7 bases). V was trimmed by 4 bases and J by 4 bases, leaving 18 bases between them. The CDR3 contains 16 residues. CDR1 is SGHRS, CDR2 YFSETQ, per germline. Here the CDR3 reads CASSPAGGGRYNEQFF. CDR3 coding DNA: TGCGCCAGCAGCCCGGCTGGGGGCGGGAGATACAATGAGCAGTTCTTC. The variable domain in full, with the rest retrieved from reference TRBV5-1 and TRBJ2-1, is KAGVTQTPRYLIKTRGQQVTLSCSPISGHRSVSWYQQTPGQGLQFLFEYFSETQRNKGNFPGRFSGRQFSNSRSEMNVSTLELGDSALYLCASSPAGGGRYNEQFFGPGTRLTVL.

This chain connects TRBV24-1 to TRBJ2-1; 14 nucleotides agree with TRBD2. The CDR3 totals 14 residues. V was clipped by 9 bases and J by 7 bases; unmatched bases: 4. Germline-derived CDR1 and CDR2 are KGHDR and SFDVKD. The CDR3 reads CATSGTSGSNEQFF. The CDR3 DNA reads as TGTGCCACCTCCGGGACTAGCGGGAGTAATGAGCAGTTCTTC.

This clonotype has just a few counts. The gene calls are TRBV7-2 and TRBJ2-1, with D uncertain. Germline-derived CDR1 and CDR2 are SGHTA and FQGNSA. V shed 5 bases and J shed 12 bases, with 14 bases lying between them. The CDR3 has 12 amino acids. The CDR3 DNA sequence: TGTGCCAGCAGCCTCTCCCGGACGGCGCAGTTCTTC. It specifies CASSLSRTAQFF.

This clonotype was observed a few times. This chain links TRBV20-1 with TRBJ2-3, with TRBD2 matching over 11 bases. V shed 6 bases and J 5 bases; nucleotides not matched to a gene: 7. The CDR3 contains 14 residues. Germline loops: CDR1 DFQATT, CDR2 SNEGSKA (reference sequence). CDR3 loop: CSAPGLAVRDTQYF. CDR3 in DNA: TGCAGTGCCCCGGGACTAGCGGTGAGAGATACGCAGTATTTT.

This chain joins TRBV27 and TRBJ2-6; weak D call: TRBD2 (6 bases). CDR1 and CDR2 (germline): MNHEY, SMNVEV (reference sequence). Trimming stripped 6 bases from V and 0 bases from J, with 12 bases between. This CDR3 is built from 16 residues. CDR3 nucleotide sequence: TGTGCCAGCAGGCGGGGCAGATCCTCTGGGGCCAACGTCCTGACTTTC. This gives the protein CASRRGRSSGANVLTF.

The chain carries TRBV12-3 or TRBV12-4 and TRBJ2-7, with D possibly TRBD2 on 6 matching bases. V was trimmed by 4 bases and J by 2 bases, leaving 12 bases between them. This CDR3 contains 14 residues. The CDR3 loop reads CASSYAGGTYEQYF. The CDR3 DNA reads TGTGCCAGCAGTTACGCCGGCGGGACCTACGAGCAGTACTTC.

This clonotype was observed many times. The rearrangement joins TRBV20-1 to TRBJ2-1; TRBD2 aligns across 9 bases. The CDR3 length is 15 residues. CDR1 DFQATT and CDR2 SNEGSKA come from the germline V gene (reference sequence). V lost 3 bases and J lost 1; bases outside the gene matches: 4. Written as DNA, the CDR3 is TGCAGTGCTAGGGAAAGCGGGAGGTCCTACAATGAGCAGTTCTTC. Amino acids: CSARESGRSYNEQFF.

J is TRBJ1-4 and V is TRBV11-2; 7 positions match TRBD1. This CDR3 comprises 11 residues. CDR1 and CDR2 from the germline V gene are SGHAT and FQNNGV. J gave up 14 bases and V 4 bases, and 4 bases lay outside the gene matches. The CDR3 loop is CASSSDRVLFF. CDR3 sequence (DNA): TGTGCCAGCAGCTCAGACAGGGTTCTGTTTTTT.

This clonotype has just one count. One junction end disagrees with the germline gene, perhaps due to a read error. The V call is TRBV5-1, the J call TRBJ1-1; 9 positions agree with TRBD1. Germline CDR1 and CDR2: SGHRS and YFSETQ. The CDR3 covers 18 residues. The CDR3 bases are TGCGCCAGCAGCTTGAAGGTACAACCGGGACAGGGAAACACTGACGCTTTCTTT. It specifies CASSLKVQPGQGNTDAFF.

This chain links TRBV11-2 with TRBJ2-7, with D perhaps matching TRBD1 (6 bases). Germline assignment: CDR1 SGHAT and CDR2 FQNNGV. Trimming took off 5 bases at V and 3 bases at J, with 17 bases between the two ends. The CDR3 extends over 15 amino acids. This chain's CDR3 is CASSPGPTGGYEQYF. CDR3 nucleotide sequence: TGTGCCAGCAGCCCAGGCCCGACAGGAGGCTACGAGCAGTACTTC.

Of note for this clonotype: This may be a read error, as it is one base from a much larger clone. The chain employs TRBV29-1 and TRBJ1-3; no definite D call. The CDR3 consists of 12 residues. Germline V CDR1 and CDR2: SQVTM, ANQGSEA. The CDR3 nucleotides read TGCAGCGTGGCCTACTCTGGAAGCACCATATATTTT. Translation: CSVAYSGSTIYF.